Listed here are 16 T cell receptor beta chains from one sample, sequenced in a study of T cell clonotyping in hematopoietic cell transplantation. Some clones are missing from TCRdb's copy, which holds only in-frame ones; the method was immunoSEQ multiplex PCR. The sample consists of 4,500 to 6,500 clones, 75% to 85% of them appearing once. Sequenced here: PBMCs, sampled 100 days after allogeneic stem cell transplant. These receptors were collected from a male patient in his fifties who had an allogeneic stem cell transplant from an unrelated donor, so the T cells may come from the graft donor. Some clones in this sample may be carry-over from other donors' samples.

The chain is built from TRBV6-1 and TRBJ2-2, with TRBD2 identical over 11 bases. CDR3 length equals 14 residues. J was trimmed by 7 bases and V by 6 bases; bases with no gene match: 4. In germline, CDR1 is MNHNS, CDR2 SASEGT. CDR3 residues: CASRGLAEFGELFF. In DNA, the CDR3 is TGTGCCAGCAGGGGACTAGCGGAGTTCGGGGAGCTGTTTTTT.

This clone was counted between two and nine times. The rearrangement links TRBV7-2 to TRBJ1-1, with 12 bases lining up with TRBD1. The CDR3 is made up of 18 amino acids. J lost 1 base, V lost 6 bases, and 12 bases had no gene match. Germline CDR1 SGHTA, CDR2 FQGNSA. The CDR3 reads CASSHGTGGWSGNTEAFF. DNA for the CDR3: TGTGCCAGCAGTCACGGGACAGGGGGCTGGTCAGGGAACACTGAAGCTTTCTTT.

The chain couples TRBV30 to TRBJ1-3; 7 bases fit TRBD1. In germline, CDR1 is GTSNPN, CDR2 SVGIG (reference sequence). J lost 4 bases, V lost 4 bases, and 7 bases had no gene match. This CDR3 has 14 residues. This CDR3 reads CAWIQGNKGNTIYF. The CDR3 DNA follows: TGTGCCTGGATACAGGGGAATAAAGGAAACACCATATATTTT.

V and J are TRBV6-5 and TRBJ2-7; 9 bases align to TRBD1. The CDR3 sequence is 14 residues long. V lost 6 bases and J lost 2; bases outside the gene matches: 5. Germline V gene data show CDR1 as MNHEY and CDR2 as SVGAGI. CDR3 in DNA: TGTGCCAGCAGAGACGGGACAGGGCCCTACGAGCAGTACTTC. Its translation is CASRDGTGPYEQYF.

There are a few counts of this clone. The J gene is TRBJ2-7, the V gene TRBV30; 10 nucleotides match TRBD1. After removal of 7 bases from V and 6 bases from J, the junction contained 3 bases not matched to a gene. The CDR3 length is 11 residues. The germline V gene encodes CDR1 GTSNPN and CDR2 SVGIG (reference sequence). CDR3 nucleotide sequence: TGTGCCTCCGGGACAGGGGTCGAGCAGTACTTC. It encodes CASGTGVEQYF.

This clone was recorded a few times. V gene TRBV18 combines with J gene TRBJ1-1; 7 bases fit TRBD1. Unmatched junction bases numbered 4, after V lost 3 bases and J lost 0 bases. The CDR3 length is 15 residues. CDR1 is KGHSH, CDR2 LQKENI, per germline. The CDR3 region is CASSPSGTVNTEAFF. The CDR3 bases are TGTGCCAGCTCACCTTCCGGGACAGTGAACACTGAAGCTTTCTTT. The full variable domain, in which reference TRBV18 and TRBJ1-1 provide the parts outside the CDR3, is NAGVMQNPRHLVRRRGQEARLRCSPMKGHSHVYWYRQLPEEGLKFMVYLQKENIIDESGMPKERFSAEFPKEGPSILRIQQVVRGDSAAYFCASSPSGTVNTEAFFGQGTRLTVV.

J is TRBJ2-7 and V is TRBV2, with a weak D call TRBD1 (6 bases). This CDR3 has 13 amino acids. CDR1 is SNHLY and CDR2 is FYNNEI in the germline V gene. The V end was cut by 7 bases, the J end by 3 bases, with 13 bases between. The CDR3 DNA is TGTGCCAGCAAAACAGGGACGGGCTACGAGCAGTACTTC. Protein sequence: CASKTGTGYEQYF.

This sequence joins TRBV6-5 and TRBJ1-2; D uncertain. The CDR3 runs to 12 residues. Trimming took off 6 bases at V and 6 bases at J, with 11 bases between the two ends. In germline, CDR1 is MNHEY, CDR2 SVGAGI. CDR3 sequence: CASRHPDHGYTF. CDR3 coding DNA: TGTGCCAGCAGACACCCAGACCATGGCTACACCTTC.

For this clone: Other nucleotide sequences from this sample produce the same CDR3. This chain connects TRBV4-3 to TRBJ1-4, with no clear D. The CDR3 extends over 15 amino acids. Germline lookup yields CDR1 LGHNA and CDR2 YSLEER. V lost 0 bases and J lost 0, with 5 bases in between. The CDR3 coding sequence is TGCGCCAGCAGCCAAGATGGTGCAACTAATGAAAAACTGTTTTTT. This codes for CASSQDGATNEKLFF.

The chain couples TRBV5-4 to TRBJ2-6; 7 positions agree with TRBD1. The CDR3 is made up of 15 amino acids. Germline CDR1 SGHNT, CDR2 YYREEE (reference sequence). Germline trimming cut 1 base from V and 6 bases from J; bases unmatched to any gene: 4. The CDR3 here is CASSLRTGEANVLTF. CDR3 DNA sequence: TGTGCCAGCAGCTTGCGAACAGGGGAGGCCAACGTCCTGACTTTC.

J is TRBJ1-2 and V is TRBV7-2; 8 nucleotides agree with TRBD1. The CDR3 runs to 14 residues. Germline V lookup: CDR1 SGHTA, CDR2 FQGNSA. V trimming: 2 bases; J trimming: 4 bases; junction bases outside the gene matches: 3. CDR3 amino acids: CASSLQGASYGYTF. The CDR3 bases are TGTGCCAGCAGCTTACAGGGGGCCTCCTATGGCTACACCTTC.

The rearrangement uses TRBV10-3 and TRBJ2-3; D might be TRBD1 (5 bases). The CDR3 has 14 residues. Germline assignment: CDR1 ENHRY and CDR2 SYGVKD. With 6 bases removed from V and 0 bases from J, the gap between germline ends came to 10 bases. DNA of the CDR3: TGTGCCATCAGGTCGCAGGGTAGCACAGATACGCAGTATTTT. Residues: CAIRSQGSTDTQYF.

The CDR3 loop reads CASSVASQGNTEAFF. CDR3 coding DNA: TGTGCCAGCAGCGTAGCAAGCCAGGGAAACACTGAAGCTTTCTTT. The V gene is TRBV9, the J gene TRBJ1-1; a possible D gene is TRBD1 (5 bases). V lost 0 bases and J 2 bases, leaving 11 bases between the germline ends. Germline assignment: CDR1 SGDLS and CDR2 YYNGEE. The CDR3 is 15 residues long.

V gene TRBV5-1 combines with J gene TRBJ2-7, with D perhaps matching TRBD1 (5 bases). Between the trimmed V and J ends, which lost 5 bases and 4 bases, there was a span of 10 bases. Germline V gene lookup returns CDR1 SGHRS and CDR2 YFSETQ. The CDR3 covers 12 residues. The CDR3 region is CASSTDTYEQYF. DNA of the CDR3: TGCGCCAGCAGTACGGACACTTACGAGCAGTACTTC.

The chain combines TRBV7-2 with TRBJ2-3; D gene ambiguous. The germline V gene has CDR1 SGHTA and CDR2 FQGNSA. Trimming shortened V by 2 bases and J by 5 bases, and 5 bases separated the two germline ends. The CDR3 spans 12 residues. As DNA, the CDR3 is TGTGCCAGCAGCTTATATGAAGATACGCAGTATTTT. Protein product: CASSLYEDTQYF.

This chain connects TRBV6-1 to TRBJ1-2; D may be TRBD1 (5 bases). The germline CDR1 and CDR2 sequences are MNHNS and SASEGT. The CDR3 totals 15 residues. Trimming took 8 bases from V and 4 from J, leaving 20 bases between them. This CDR3 is CASLKGQGLSYGYTF. CDR3 in DNA: TGTGCCAGCTTGAAGGGGCAGGGATTGTCCTATGGCTACACCTTC.